This T cell receptor (beta chain) was recovered during a study of blood T cell repertoires in COVID-19. Whole-study context: COVID-19 samples collected from the United States, Italy and Spain covered acute and convalescent phases. In each case, the material was cDNA or gDNA derived from T cells, B-cell-depleted T cells, or PBMCs.

Source study methods: Cell counts per sample came from amplifying reference gene primers. TCRdb's copy holds only in-frame clones and misses some; the assay was immunoSEQ multiplex PCR. Clone size and V and J calls were adopted from that table, with D and trimming inferred from the DNA. The sample lists some 120,000 clones, 70% to 75% occurring once. V shed 3 bases and J shed 1 base, with 9 bases lying between them. Germline assignment: CDR1 KGHSH and CDR2 LQKENI. The CDR3 is 14 residues long. The rearrangement joins TRBV18 to TRBJ1-1; D unresolved. The sequenced sample was peripheral blood. The sequence was obtained from a man aged 55 to 69 with acute or convalescent COVID-19. CDR3 amino acids: CASSPGRENTEAFF. The CDR3 coding sequence is TGTGCCAGCTCACCGGGGAGGGAGAACACTGAAGCTTTCTTT.